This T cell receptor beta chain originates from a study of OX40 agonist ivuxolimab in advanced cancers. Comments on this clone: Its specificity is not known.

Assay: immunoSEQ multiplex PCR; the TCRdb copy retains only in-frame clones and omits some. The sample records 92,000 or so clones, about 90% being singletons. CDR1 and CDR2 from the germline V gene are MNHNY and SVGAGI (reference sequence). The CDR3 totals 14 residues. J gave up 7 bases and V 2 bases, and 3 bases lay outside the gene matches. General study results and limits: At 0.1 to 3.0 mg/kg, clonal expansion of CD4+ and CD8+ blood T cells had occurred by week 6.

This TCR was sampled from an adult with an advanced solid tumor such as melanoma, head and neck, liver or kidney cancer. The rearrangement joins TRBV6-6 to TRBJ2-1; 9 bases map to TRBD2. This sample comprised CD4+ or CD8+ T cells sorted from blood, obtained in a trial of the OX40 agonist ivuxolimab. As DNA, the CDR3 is TGTGCCAGCAGTTACCTAGCGGGAAGTAATGAGCAGTTCTTC. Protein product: CASSYLAGSNEQFF.